This T cell receptor (beta chain) was sequenced for a study of T cell changes during pregnancy in multiple sclerosis. The CDR3 totals 14 residues. The germline gives CDR1 MGHRA, CDR2 YSYEKL. With 3 bases removed from V and 1 base from J, the gap between germline ends came to 9 bases. Method: immunoSEQ multiplex PCR; TCRdb's copy keeps in-frame clones and lacks some. Of fewer than 35,000 clones listed, about 91% are singletons. The TCR originated in a female donor in good health, enrolled as a control in a pregnancy study. The genes are TRBV4-1 and TRBJ1-1; D is ambiguous. The sample here was CD4+ T cells from peripheral blood mononuclear cells, taken in the third trimester of pregnancy. This CDR3 is CASSHHTKNTEAFF. CDR3 nucleotide sequence: TGCGCCAGCAGCCACCATACAAAGAACACTGAAGCTTTCTTT.